Listed below are T cell receptor beta chains from one sample, sequenced in a study of blood T cell repertoires in COVID-19. Some clones are missing from TCRdb's copy, which holds only in-frame ones; the method was immunoSEQ multiplex PCR. Of fewer than 65,000 clones listed, approximately 90% are singletons. The source material was peripheral blood. The receptors shown here come from a man in his forties or fifties with acute or convalescent COVID-19. CDR3s include the opening cysteine and the closing phenylalanine or tryptophan. The order of the fields is J gene, clone size, V gene, D gene, CDR3 DNA, CDR3 protein. D genes are given only for firm matches. Size is omitted from some rows. Given values are once, few, many or a class for expanded clones.

J gene: TRBJ2-7
clone size: -
V gene: TRBV5-1
D gene: -
CDR3 DNA: TGCGCCAGCAGCAATCCCCAGTCTCCAGGCTACGAGCAGTACTTC
CDR3 protein: CASSNPQSPGYEQYF

J gene: TRBJ2-1
clone size: few
V gene: TRBV5-1
D gene: TRBD1
CDR3 DNA: TGCGCCAGCAGCTCTCGACAGGGCCCGGGGAATGAGCAGTTCTTC
CDR3 protein: CASSSRQGPGNEQFF

J gene: TRBJ2-2
clone size: -
V gene: TRBV7-3
D gene: TRBD2
CDR3 DNA: TGTGCCAGCAGCTGGGGACTAGCGGTGAACACCGGGGAGCTGTTTTTT
CDR3 protein: CASSWGLAVNTGELFF

J gene: TRBJ2-3
clone size: -
V gene: TRBV9
D gene: -
CDR3 DNA: TGTGCCAGCAGCCCCCGGTTATCAGATACGCAGTATTTT
CDR3 protein: CASSPRLSDTQYF

J gene: TRBJ1-6
clone size: -
V gene: TRBV5-1
D gene: -
CDR3 DNA: TGCGCCAGCAGCTTGACAGGGTTGGAGTCACCCCTCCACTTT
CDR3 protein: CASSLTGLESPLHF

J gene: TRBJ2-2
clone size: -
V gene: TRBV5-5
D gene: -
CDR3 DNA: TGTGCCAGCAGCTCGGTAGCGGCCCCGAACACCGGGGAGCTGTTTTTT
CDR3 protein: CASSSVAAPNTGELFF

J gene: TRBJ1-2
clone size: -
V gene: TRBV19
D gene: TRBD1
CDR3 DNA: TGTGCCAGTAGTATAGGGACAGGGAAACCCTATGGCTACACCTTC
CDR3 protein: CASSIGTGKPYGYTF

J gene: TRBJ1-4
clone size: -
V gene: TRBV19
D gene: -
CDR3 DNA: TGTGCCAGTAGTACAAGGGGTTCTAATGAAAAACTGTTTTTT
CDR3 protein: CASSTRGSNEKLFF

J gene: TRBJ2-2
clone size: -
V gene: TRBV10-3
D gene: -
CDR3 DNA: TGTGCCATCAGTCAACAAAAGCGACAGAACCTCAATAACACCGGGGAGCTGTTTTTT
CDR3 protein: CAISQQKRQNLNNTGELFF

J gene: TRBJ1-3
clone size: -
V gene: TRBV18
D gene: TRBD1
CDR3 DNA: TGTGCCAGCTCACCACTACAGGGGCCTGGAAACACCATATATTTT
CDR3 protein: CASSPLQGPGNTIYF

J gene: TRBJ1-6
clone size: -
V gene: TRBV28
D gene: -
CDR3 DNA: TGTGCCAGCAGTCGGGACTTAGGATCACCCCTCCACTTT
CDR3 protein: CASSRDLGSPLHF

J gene: TRBJ2-7
clone size: -
V gene: TRBV5-1
D gene: TRBD2
CDR3 DNA: TGCGCCAGCAGCTTGGCGACTAGCGGGGGATCCGAGCAGTACTTC
CDR3 protein: CASSLATSGGSEQYF

J gene: TRBJ1-6
clone size: once
V gene: TRBV5-1
D gene: TRBD1
CDR3 DNA: TGCGCCAGCAGCCCCAGTCCCGGGACAGGATCACCCCTCCACTTT
CDR3 protein: CASSPSPGTGSPLHF

J gene: TRBJ2-3
clone size: -
V gene: TRBV27
D gene: TRBD1
CDR3 DNA: TGTGCCAGCAGTGCCCGGGACAGGCTTAGCACAGATACGCAGTATTTT
CDR3 protein: CASSARDRLSTDTQYF

J gene: TRBJ2-3
clone size: -
V gene: TRBV11-2
D gene: -
CDR3 DNA: TGTGCCAGCAGCTTAGCAATACGACAGAGCACAGATACGCAGTATTTT
CDR3 protein: CASSLAIRQSTDTQYF

J gene: TRBJ2-3
clone size: -
V gene: TRBV4-1
D gene: TRBD2
CDR3 DNA: TGCGCCAGCAGCCAACCTCCCCTAGCGGGGGCCTGGGGTACGCAGTATTTT
CDR3 protein: CASSQPPLAGAWGTQYF

J gene: TRBJ1-2
clone size: once
V gene: TRBV1
D gene: -
CDR3 DNA: TGCACCAGCAGCCAAGAGAGAGACTTTCATGGCTACACCTTC
CDR3 protein: CTSSQERDFHGYTF

J gene: TRBJ1-5
clone size: -
V gene: TRBV7-8
D gene: -
CDR3 DNA: TGTGCCAGCAGCTTAGCAGGGAGAAGCAATCAGCCCCAGCATTTT
CDR3 protein: CASSLAGRSNQPQHF

J gene: TRBJ1-2
clone size: -
V gene: TRBV6-1
D gene: -
CDR3 DNA: TGTGCCAGCAGTGAAGGAGCGGGGACATATTATGGCTACACCTTC
CDR3 protein: CASSEGAGTYYGYTF

J gene: TRBJ2-1
clone size: -
V gene: TRBV6-2/TRBV6-3
D gene: TRBD2
CDR3 DNA: TGTGCCAGCAGTTACTCGCGCGGGGGGTCCAACTACAATGAGCAGTTCTTC
CDR3 protein: CASSYSRGGSNYNEQFF

J gene: TRBJ2-7
clone size: -
V gene: TRBV2
D gene: TRBD2
CDR3 DNA: TGTGCCACCCTGCCCGAGCGGGGGGTTGGGAACGAGCAGTACTTC
CDR3 protein: CATLPERGVGNEQYF

J gene: TRBJ2-7
clone size: -
V gene: TRBV5-6
D gene: TRBD2
CDR3 DNA: TGTGCCAGCAGCTTGGGTTTGGGGGGGAACGGATACTACGAGCAGTACTTC
CDR3 protein: CASSLGLGGNGYYEQYF

J gene: TRBJ2-2
clone size: -
V gene: TRBV3-1/TRBV3-2
D gene: -
CDR3 DNA: TGTGCCAGCAGCCAAGGCGCGTTAGGGGAGCTGTTTTTT
CDR3 protein: CASSQGALGELFF

J gene: TRBJ2-1
clone size: -
V gene: TRBV18
D gene: TRBD2
CDR3 DNA: TGTGCCAGCTCACCACTCCTAGCGGGGTCCTACAATGAGCAGTTCTTC
CDR3 protein: CASSPLLAGSYNEQFF

J gene: TRBJ1-2
clone size: -
V gene: TRBV24-1
D gene: -
CDR3 DNA: TGTGCCACCGCGGGGGACTATGGCTACACCTTC
CDR3 protein: CATAGDYGYTF

J gene: TRBJ1-2
clone size: -
V gene: TRBV3-1/TRBV3-2
D gene: -
CDR3 DNA: TGTGCCAGCAGCCAAGTCGGGGGGTCGGGCTATGGCTACACCTTC
CDR3 protein: CASSQVGGSGYGYTF

J gene: TRBJ2-1
clone size: -
V gene: TRBV30
D gene: TRBD2
CDR3 DNA: TGTGCCTGGAGCAGGGAGGGGTACAATGAGCAGTTCTTC
CDR3 protein: CAWSREGYNEQFF

J gene: TRBJ2-7
clone size: -
V gene: TRBV21-1
D gene: -
CDR3 DNA: TGTGCCAGCAGCACCAAGGCCGGGACAGGGATGCTCTACGAGCAGTACTTC
CDR3 protein: CASSTKAGTGMLYEQYF

J gene: TRBJ1-2
clone size: -
V gene: TRBV6-5
D gene: TRBD1
CDR3 DNA: TGTGCCAGCAGTTACGGGCAGGGGGTGGGAGGCTACACCTTC
CDR3 protein: CASSYGQGVGGYTF

J gene: TRBJ2-2
clone size: -
V gene: TRBV2
D gene: -
CDR3 DNA: TGTGCCAGCAGAGAAAATAGACTAGATTATTGGGGCGGGGAGCTGTTTTTT
CDR3 protein: CASRENRLDYWGGELFF

J gene: TRBJ2-2
clone size: -
V gene: TRBV1
D gene: -
CDR3 DNA: TGCACCAGCAGTCAAACGGGGGGACCGAACACCGGGGAGCTGTTTTTT
CDR3 protein: CTSSQTGGPNTGELFF

J gene: TRBJ1-5
clone size: -
V gene: TRBV18
D gene: TRBD1
CDR3 DNA: TGTGCCAGCCAAGGACAGGGGGCAGGTCAGCCCCAGCATTTT
CDR3 protein: CASQGQGAGQPQHF

J gene: TRBJ1-3
clone size: -
V gene: TRBV6-2/TRBV6-3
D gene: TRBD1
CDR3 DNA: TGTGCCAGCAGTTACTCGTTACAGGGGGCTAGCTCTGGAAACACCATATATTTT
CDR3 protein: CASSYSLQGASSGNTIYF

J gene: TRBJ1-6
clone size: -
V gene: TRBV3-1/TRBV3-2
D gene: -
CDR3 DNA: TGTGCCAGCAGCCAAGAGGCACGAAGGGGGAATTCACCCCTCCACTTT
CDR3 protein: CASSQEARRGNSPLHF

J gene: TRBJ2-3
clone size: -
V gene: TRBV2
D gene: TRBD2
CDR3 DNA: TGTGCCAGCAGTAGCGGGGGAACTTACACAGATACGCAGTATTTT
CDR3 protein: CASSSGGTYTDTQYF

J gene: TRBJ1-1
clone size: -
V gene: TRBV6-6
D gene: TRBD1
CDR3 DNA: TGTGCCAGCAGAACGACAGGGGGCTTGTCTGAAGCTTTCTTT
CDR3 protein: CASRTTGGLSEAFF

J gene: TRBJ1-2
clone size: once
V gene: TRBV30
D gene: TRBD1
CDR3 DNA: TGTGCCTGGAGTTATGGGACAGGGGGTTATGGCTACACCTTC
CDR3 protein: CAWSYGTGGYGYTF

J gene: TRBJ1-4
clone size: -
V gene: TRBV30
D gene: -
CDR3 DNA: TGTGCCTGGAGTGTTGATGTGGGGCAGTATAATGAAAAACTGTTTTTT
CDR3 protein: CAWSVDVGQYNEKLFF

J gene: TRBJ2-5
clone size: -
V gene: TRBV4-2
D gene: -
CDR3 DNA: TGTGCCAGCAGCCAAGGGCTCCAAGAGACCCAGTACTTC
CDR3 protein: CASSQGLQETQYF

J gene: TRBJ2-7
clone size: -
V gene: TRBV24-1
D gene: TRBD1
CDR3 DNA: TGTGCCACCAGTGATTCGAAACAGGGGGGCTACGAGCAGTACTTC
CDR3 protein: CATSDSKQGGYEQYF

J gene: TRBJ2-7
clone size: -
V gene: TRBV15
D gene: TRBD1
CDR3 DNA: TGTGCCACCAGCAGAGACCTGGACAGGGCCGCCTACGAGCAGTACTTC
CDR3 protein: CATSRDLDRAAYEQYF

J gene: TRBJ1-1
clone size: -
V gene: TRBV14
D gene: -
CDR3 DNA: TGTGCCAGCAGCCAAGCCCGACAGCTTGAAGCTTTCTTT
CDR3 protein: CASSQARQLEAFF

J gene: TRBJ1-1
clone size: -
V gene: TRBV14
D gene: -
CDR3 DNA: TGTGCCAGCAGCCAAGCCGGGAACACTGAAGCTTTCTTT
CDR3 protein: CASSQAGNTEAFF

J gene: TRBJ2-7
clone size: -
V gene: TRBV5-6
D gene: TRBD2
CDR3 DNA: TGTGCCAGCAGCTTGCCCCTAGCGGTTGGCGAGCAGTACTTC
CDR3 protein: CASSLPLAVGEQYF

J gene: TRBJ1-6
clone size: -
V gene: TRBV5-6
D gene: -
CDR3 DNA: TGTGCCAGCAGCTTGTTGGACACGAATTCACCCCTCCACTTT
CDR3 protein: CASSLLDTNSPLHF

J gene: TRBJ2-2
clone size: -
V gene: TRBV11-3
D gene: TRBD1
CDR3 DNA: TGTGCCAGCAGCTTCAAGGGGGCCCTGACCGGGGAGCTGTTTTTT
CDR3 protein: CASSFKGALTGELFF

J gene: TRBJ2-1
clone size: -
V gene: TRBV7-9
D gene: TRBD2
CDR3 DNA: TGTGCCAGCACCCTAACGGGGGGGGGTAGCAATGAGCAGTTCTTC
CDR3 protein: CASTLTGGGSNEQFF

J gene: TRBJ2-7
clone size: -
V gene: TRBV27
D gene: -
CDR3 DNA: TGTGCCAGCAGTTTATTTGACAACTCCTACGAGCAGTACTTC
CDR3 protein: CASSLFDNSYEQYF

J gene: TRBJ2-3
clone size: -
V gene: TRBV19
D gene: TRBD2
CDR3 DNA: TGTGCCAGTAGTATAGTAGCGGGGGGGGATACGCAGTATTTT
CDR3 protein: CASSIVAGGDTQYF

J gene: TRBJ2-3
clone size: -
V gene: TRBV7-8
D gene: -
CDR3 DNA: TGTGCCAGCAGCTTAGCGCGCCGAGCCGCCACAGATACGCAGTATTTT
CDR3 protein: CASSLARRAATDTQYF